Following are 30 T cell receptor beta chains from one sample sequenced in a study of blood T cell repertoires in COVID-19. Measured with immunoSEQ multiplex PCR; TCRdb has only the in-frame clones, and not every one. The profile covers about 410,000 clones, with just over 85% appearing a single time and roughly 1.4% taken by the ten largest. The sequencing input was peripheral blood. These TCRs come from a woman in her 30s with active or convalescent COVID-19.

This clone was picked up a small number of times. The CDR3 loop reads CASSQDQGQPQHF. The CDR3, as DNA: TGCGCCAGCAGCCAAGATCAGGGTCAGCCCCAGCATTTT. The chain combines TRBV4-1 with TRBJ1-5; TRBD1 might be the D (5 bases). The V end was cut by 0 bases, the J end by 6 bases, with 6 bases between. In germline, CDR1 is MGHRA, CDR2 YSYEKL. The CDR3 spans 13 residues.

Only one count was recorded for this clone. This chain links TRBV12-3 or TRBV12-4 with TRBJ2-3; D gene unclear. Trimming took 3 bases from V and 4 from J, leaving 5 bases between them. This CDR3 contains 12 residues. Written as DNA, the CDR3 is TGTGCCAGCAGTTTTCGGGCAGATACGCAGTATTTT. Protein sequence: CASSFRADTQYF.

This clone was seen only a few times. The chain is built from TRBV18 and TRBJ1-2; D not certain. V was shortened by 2 bases and J by 0 bases, with 10 bases between the two germline ends. There are 15 residues in the CDR3. The germline V gene encodes CDR1 KGHSH and CDR2 LQKENI. CDR3 region: CASSPGRFANYGYTF. For the CDR3, the DNA is TGTGCCAGCTCACCAGGCAGGTTCGCTAACTATGGCTACACCTTC.

This chain connects TRBV9 to TRBJ2-5; 10 bases are a match to TRBD2. The trim removed 0 bases at V and 0 bases at J, leaving 2 bases unmatched. The CDR3 spans 16 residues. CDR1 and CDR2 (germline): SGDLS, YYNGEE. This CDR3 reads CASSVGTSGNQETQYF. In DNA, the CDR3 is TGTGCCAGCAGCGTAGGCACTAGCGGGAACCAAGAGACCCAGTACTTC.

The chain has TRBV6-5 and TRBJ2-3, with D perhaps matching TRBD2 (5 bases). Trimming took 8 bases from V and 5 from J, leaving 14 bases between them. The CDR3 covers 13 residues. The germline CDR1 and CDR2 sequences are MNHEY and SVGAGI. CDR3 in DNA: TGTGCCAGCGGGAGCACTGTCGAAGATACGCAGTATTTT. Protein sequence: CASGSTVEDTQYF.

V and J are TRBV4-1 and TRBJ2-3; the match to TRBD2 covers 7 bases. CDR1 and CDR2 (germline): MGHRA, YSYEKL. This CDR3 spans 16 amino acids. Trimming cost V 2 bases and J 1 base; bases outside gene matches: 6. Here the CDR3 reads CASSQRGGAGTDTQYF. The CDR3 DNA follows: TGCGCCAGCAGCCAAAGGGGAGGGGCCGGCACAGATACGCAGTATTTT.

The chain recombines TRBV5-6 with TRBJ1-2, with 11 nucleotides matching TRBD1. The junction had 5 bases not matched to a gene; V was cut back by 2 bases and J by 5 bases. Germline assignment: CDR1 SGHDT and CDR2 YYEEEE. This CDR3 spans 15 amino acids. CDR3 in amino acids: CASSFTGQGAYGYTF. In DNA form, the CDR3 reads TGTGCCAGCAGCTTTACCGGACAGGGGGCATATGGCTACACCTTC.

The J gene is TRBJ2-7, the V gene TRBV19; D remains unclear. The V gene lost 3 bases and the J gene lost 2 bases, with 14 bases spanning the gap. Germline CDR1 is LNHDA and CDR2 is SQIVND (reference sequence). The CDR3 runs to 15 residues. CDR3 nucleotides: TGTGCCAGTAGTATGGTTGTCTCCTATGCCTACGAGCAGTACTTC. It translates to CASSMVVSYAYEQYF.

This chain's CDR3 is CASSLPLRLGNTEAFF. CDR3 coding DNA: TGTGCCAGCAGCTTGCCACTAAGGCTAGGGAACACTGAAGCTTTCTTT. V gene TRBV7-8 combines with J gene TRBJ1-1, with unresolved D. Trimming cost V 3 bases and J 1 base, with 15 bases left between them. There are 16 residues in the CDR3. From germline, CDR1 is SGHVS and CDR2 FQNEAQ.

The chain has TRBV5-4 and TRBJ1-5; the D is unclear. V lost 8 bases and J lost 11, with 20 bases in between. CDR3 length: 13 residues. Looked up from germline, CDR1 is SGHNT and CDR2 is YYREEE (reference sequence). The CDR3 DNA follows: TGTGCCAGTTCGATAGACCCGGGTAATTCCCAGCATTTT. Translation gives CASSIDPGNSQHF.

This sequence joins TRBV10-3 and TRBJ1-1, with D unresolved. Germline V gene sequence: CDR1 ENHRY, CDR2 SYGVKD. The V end was cut by 4 bases, the J end by 10 bases, with 16 bases between. This CDR3 is built from 13 residues. The CDR3 DNA follows: TGTGCCATCAGTGGTCCCCAGGTGGCTGGAGCTTTCTTT. Protein product: CAISGPQVAGAFF.

The chain's CDR3 is CASSARDSNTEAFF. DNA of the CDR3: TGCGCCAGCAGCGCACGGGACTCGAACACTGAAGCTTTCTTT. The chain is built from TRBV4-1 and TRBJ1-1; possibly TRBD1 for D (5 bases). V was pared by 5 bases and J by 1 base, with 11 bases between. CDR1 and CDR2 from the germline V gene are MGHRA and YSYEKL. This CDR3 is 14 amino acids long.

The CDR3 bases are TGTGCCAGCAGTCCCTTTTGGCGGGAGGGCTCCGGCAATGAGCAGTTCTTC. Protein: CASSPFWREGSGNEQFF. This chain connects TRBV6-2 or TRBV6-3 to TRBJ2-1; 9 bases match TRBD2. The CDR3 consists of 17 residues. With 5 bases clipped from V and 6 bases from J, the junction kept 14 bases outside the gene matches. Germline CDR1 and CDR2: MNHEY and SVGEGT.

V usage is TRBV5-1 and J usage is TRBJ1-1, with D maybe TRBD1 (5 bases). V shed 6 bases and J shed 4 bases, with 16 bases lying between them. This CDR3 is built from 14 residues. Per the germline V gene, CDR1 is SGHRS and CDR2 is YFSETQ. Written as DNA, the CDR3 is TGCGCCAGCACCCCTAGGGGCGCGAGCACTGAAGCTTTCTTT. Translated, it gives CASTPRGASTEAFF.

The sample holds many counts of this clone. This specimen includes other DNA sequences encoding the same CDR3. This chain connects TRBV15 to TRBJ1-3; 8 bases line up with TRBD1. The V gene end was trimmed by 0 bases and the J gene end by 2 bases; junction bases not matched to a gene: 0. In germline, CDR1 is LNHNV, CDR2 YYDKDF (reference sequence). The CDR3 spans 15 residues. As DNA, the CDR3 is TGTGCCACCAGCAGAGACAGGGGGCCTGGAAACACCATATATTTT. Amino acid sequence: CATSRDRGPGNTIYF.

The genes are TRBV7-8 and TRBJ2-2; D unresolved. Per germline, CDR1 SGHVS and CDR2 FQNEAQ. V was cut by 5 bases and J by 5 bases, with 9 bases left in between. CDR3 size: 13 residues. The CDR3 reads CASSPFRTGELFF. The CDR3 nucleotides read TGTGCCAGCAGCCCATTCAGAACCGGGGAGCTGTTTTTT.

The CDR3 coding sequence is TGCGCCAGCAGCCAAGTTGAGGGGGTGTATGAAAAACTGTTTTTT. It translates to CASSQVEGVYEKLFF. The chain employs TRBV4-1 and TRBJ1-4; D is perhaps TRBD1 (6 bases). CDR3 length: 15 residues. V was shortened by 1 base and J by 6 bases, with 12 bases between the two germline ends. Germline V gene data show CDR1 as MGHRA and CDR2 as YSYEKL.

The genes are TRBV15 and TRBJ2-1; 7 bases map to TRBD2. This CDR3 has 16 amino acids. The V gene's germline CDR1 is LNHNV and CDR2 YYDKDF (reference sequence). V was clipped by 1 base and J by 1 base; unmatched bases: 4. The CDR3 spells CATSRGGEGSYNEQFF. The CDR3, as DNA: TGTGCCACCAGCAGAGGAGGGGAGGGATCCTACAATGAGCAGTTCTTC.

The V call is TRBV2, the J call TRBJ1-2; no reliable D call. V gave up 3 bases and J gave up 1 base, with 9 bases separating them. CDR3 length equals 14 residues. CDR1 and CDR2 from the germline V gene are SNHLY and FYNNEI. In DNA form, the CDR3 reads TGTGCCAGCAGTGACGGTCCCTTTAACTATGGCTACACCTTC. Its translation is CASSDGPFNYGYTF.

The rearrangement uses TRBV15 and TRBJ2-7; D not resolved. CDR1 LNHNV and CDR2 YYDKDF come from the germline V gene (reference sequence). V was clipped by 3 bases and J by 4 bases, with 10 bases between them. This CDR3 region has 13 residues. CDR3 coding DNA: TGTGCCACCAGCAGTTTAAACGGTTACGAGCAGTACTTC. It yields the protein CATSSLNGYEQYF.

The V call is TRBV10-2, the J call TRBJ2-2; the match to TRBD1 covers 8 bases. Germline V gene lookup returns CDR1 WSHSY and CDR2 SAAADI. The ends lost 7 bases at V and 1 base at J; junction bases unmatched: 2. The CDR3 runs 14 residues. The DNA for the CDR3 is TGCGCCAGCATAGGACAGGGGAACACCGGGGAGCTGTTTTTT. This encodes CASIGQGNTGELFF.

This clone was found many times. V is TRBV10-3 and J is TRBJ1-5, with D possibly matching TRBD1 (5 bases). Germline V lookup: CDR1 ENHRY, CDR2 SYGVKD. The V gene lost 0 bases and the J gene lost 5 bases, with 8 bases spanning the gap. This CDR3 is 14 amino acids long. In DNA, the CDR3 is TGTGCCATCAGTGAGTCCGGACACCATCAGCCCCAGCATTTT. Translating it yields CAISESGHHQPQHF.

The chain carries TRBV5-6 and TRBJ1-2; D might be TRBD1 (5 bases). V was shortened by 5 bases and J by 0 bases, with 14 bases between the two germline ends. This CDR3 region has 15 residues. The germline CDR1 and CDR2 sequences are SGHDT and YYEEEE. CDR3 loop: CASSSGQGSNYGYTF. Written as DNA, the CDR3 is TGTGCCAGCAGTTCTGGGCAGGGATCTAACTATGGCTACACCTTC.

V and J are TRBV5-4 and TRBJ2-7; 11 bases agree with TRBD2. The CDR3 spans 14 residues. Germline CDR1 and CDR2: SGHNT and YYREEE (reference sequence). Germline trimming cut 3 bases from V and 5 bases from J; bases unmatched to any gene: 4. The CDR3 sequence: CASSSPLAGDEQYF. For the CDR3, the DNA is TGTGCCAGCAGCTCTCCACTAGCGGGGGACGAGCAGTACTTC. The full variable domain, completed using reference TRBV5-4 and TRBJ2-7, is ETGVTQSPTHLIKTRGQQVTLRCSSQSGHNTVSWYQQALGQGPQFIFQYYREEENGRGNFPPRFSGLQFPNYSSELNVNALELDDSALYLCASSSPLAGDEQYFGPGTRLTVT.

The chain has TRBV19 and TRBJ1-1, with D hard to call. The length of the CDR3 is 16 residues. Germline values: CDR1 LNHDA, CDR2 SQIVND (reference sequence). Trimming stripped 5 bases from V and 0 bases from J, with 16 bases between. The CDR3 nucleotides are TGTGCCAGTAGTCCCATCGTCGGTCCCATGAACACTGAAGCTTTCTTT. Amino acids: CASSPIVGPMNTEAFF.

In its sample, this clone was seen once. V usage is TRBV10-3 and J usage is TRBJ1-5; possibly TRBD1 for D (5 bases). Germline-derived CDR1 and CDR2 are ENHRY and SYGVKD. The CDR3 has 15 residues. The germline V and J ends were trimmed by 0 bases and 3 bases, with 9 bases remaining between them. CDR3 sequence: CAISESLGANQPQHF. Written as DNA, the CDR3 is TGTGCCATCAGTGAGTCTTTAGGGGCCAATCAGCCCCAGCATTTT.

The V and J genes are TRBV5-5 and TRBJ2-3; 7 nucleotides line up with TRBD2. The germline gives CDR1 SGHKS, CDR2 YYEKEE (reference sequence). V shed 0 bases, J shed 0 bases, and the junction held 7 bases outside the gene matches. This CDR3 is 17 amino acids long. CDR3 sequence reads: CASSLESSGGSTDTQYF. CDR3 sequence (DNA): TGTGCCAGCAGCTTGGAGTCTAGCGGAGGTAGCACAGATACGCAGTATTTT.

V usage is TRBV5-1 and J usage is TRBJ1-3, with 12 nucleotides matching TRBD1. With V trimmed by 4 bases and J by 4 bases, 12 bases remained unmatched. This CDR3 contains 18 residues. Per the germline V gene, CDR1 is SGHRS and CDR2 is YFSETQ. The CDR3 here is CASSPKPGQGAKGNTIYF. Written as DNA, the CDR3 is TGCGCCAGCAGCCCTAAACCGGGACAGGGGGCGAAGGGAAACACCATATATTTT.

The chain links TRBV14 to TRBJ1-1; a possible D gene is TRBD1 (5 bases). Trimming took 5 bases from V and 5 from J, leaving 18 bases between them. CDR3 size: 15 residues. CDR1 and CDR2 from the germline V gene are SGHDN and FVKESK. Written as DNA, the CDR3 is TGTGCCAGCAGCTTTATAGGTCTGGGGGGGACTGAAGCTTTCTTT. It specifies CASSFIGLGGTEAFF.

The chain uses TRBV10-3 and TRBJ2-7; a possible D gene is TRBD1 (6 bases). Trimming pared 2 bases from V and 4 bases from J, leaving 6 bases between. The CDR3 loop spans 12 amino acids. CDR1 ENHRY and CDR2 SYGVKD come from the germline V gene. CDR3 protein: CAISEGQYEQYF. The CDR3 nucleotides read TGTGCCATCAGTGAGGGACAGTACGAGCAGTACTTC.